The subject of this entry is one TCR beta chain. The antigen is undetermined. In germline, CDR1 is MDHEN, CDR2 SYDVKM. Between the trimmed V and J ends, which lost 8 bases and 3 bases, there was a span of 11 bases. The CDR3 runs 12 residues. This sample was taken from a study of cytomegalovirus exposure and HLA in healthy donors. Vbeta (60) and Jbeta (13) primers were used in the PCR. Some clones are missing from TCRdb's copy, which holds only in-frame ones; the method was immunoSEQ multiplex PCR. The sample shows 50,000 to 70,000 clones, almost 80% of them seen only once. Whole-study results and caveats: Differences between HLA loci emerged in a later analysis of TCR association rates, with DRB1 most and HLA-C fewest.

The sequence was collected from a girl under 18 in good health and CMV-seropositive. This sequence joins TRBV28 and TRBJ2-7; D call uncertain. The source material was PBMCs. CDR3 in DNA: TGTGCCAGCGGAGTCGGGTTCTACGAGCAGTACTTC. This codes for CASGVGFYEQYF.